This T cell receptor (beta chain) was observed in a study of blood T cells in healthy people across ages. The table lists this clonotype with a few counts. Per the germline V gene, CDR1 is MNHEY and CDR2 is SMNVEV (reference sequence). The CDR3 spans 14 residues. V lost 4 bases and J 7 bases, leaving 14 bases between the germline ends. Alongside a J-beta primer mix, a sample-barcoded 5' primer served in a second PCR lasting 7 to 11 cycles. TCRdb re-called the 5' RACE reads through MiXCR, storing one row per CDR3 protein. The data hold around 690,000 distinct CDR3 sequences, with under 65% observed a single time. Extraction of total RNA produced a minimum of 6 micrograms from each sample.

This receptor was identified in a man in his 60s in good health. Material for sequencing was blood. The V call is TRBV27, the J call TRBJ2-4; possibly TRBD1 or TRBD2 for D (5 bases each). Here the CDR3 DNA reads TGTGCCAGCAGTTGGGACCGCAGAGGGAACATTCAGTACTTC. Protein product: CASSWDRRGNIQYF.